This T cell receptor (beta chain) was recorded in a study of early T cells in non-severe SARS-CoV-2 infection. Background on the study: It was bulk RNA from unsorted whole blood that was sequenced, and the chains were unpaired.

The CDR3 has 13 residues. The germline CDR1 and CDR2 sequences are KGHDR and SFDVKD. V lost 7 bases and J lost 2; bases outside the gene matches: 3. Each cDNA molecule carried a unique molecular identifier. TCRdb analysed the 5' RACE reads with MiXCR anew, one entry per CDR3 protein. The table shows fewer than 55,000 distinct CDR3 sequences, with over 3% occurring only once. Study conclusions and caveats: VDJdb-based annotation leaned toward anti-spike CD8 responses and missed private and CD4 specificities.

This clonotype was detected ten times or more. What it recognizes is unknown. The clonotype comes from an adult who was a healthcare worker with PCR-confirmed SARS-CoV-2 infection or an uninfected control (not recorded which). Sequenced input: whole blood. V and J are TRBV24-1 and TRBJ1-1; 7 bases fit TRBD1. CDR3 in amino acids: CATRTGPNTEAFF. Here the CDR3 DNA reads TGTGCCACCAGGACAGGGCCTAACACTGAAGCTTTCTTT.